This paragraph reports one T cell receptor (beta chain). What antigen it recognizes has not been identified. The sample holds no much larger clone one base away, and base qualities are not on file. This sample was included in a study of somatic mutations in cytotoxic T cells in rheumatoid arthritis (dated by TCRdb to about 2017). With regard to the full study: Patient peripheral blood (just over 29 ml EDTA) was drawn right after diagnosis and before any treatment started. Sorted V beta1+ cells also underwent TCRB sequencing, and some V beta antibody-stained T-cell populations were flow-sorted at nearly 100% purity on a FACSAria II or Sony SH800. TCRB deep sequencing was performed for approximately 61 rheumatoid arthritis patients and 20 healthy controls. Median age was essentially the same in the patient group and the control group. In newly diagnosed rheumatoid arthritis without treatment, the study examined if expanded CD8+ T-cell clones harbor somatic mutations, relying on TCRB deep sequencing to characterize clonality.

Genomic DNA underwent TCRB CDR3 sequencing using the immunoSEQ assay. The authors processed their data as follows. When patient CD8+ clones exceeding 1% were checked against published virus-specific TCRB sequences, only a few matched. Nothing other than productive TCRB rearrangements was included in the analyses. Clonality was calculated as a Shannon entropy-based productive clonality index, and a clone was defined by a unique TCRB CDR3 sequence. The template counts of each clone relative to the total templates per sample were used to calculate repertoire overlap between two samples. V-gene usage from TCRB sequencing and V-gene usage measured by flow cytometry were correlated (Spearman r of under 0.7). In its TCRdb copy, this immuneACCESS table keeps in-frame sequences only and misses some clones. Where compared with another copy, unresolved V genes explain less than half of these, and the others have no known cause. V, J and clone size were drawn from that table, and D and trimming were deduced from the DNA. A total of some 15,000 clones appear in this sample, around 82% of them only once. Of the sample, 15% to 20% falls within the top ten clones.

Here is what the overall study found, with its caveats: The antigen targets of the expanded CD8+ clones were unknown, and absence from virus-specific databases did not rule out viral specificity. Rheumatoid arthritis patients and age-matched healthy controls did not significantly differ in CD8+ T-cell clonality. In about an eighth of the 65 patients the largest CD8+ clone exceeded 20% of CD8+ cells, and several identical CD8+ TCRB sequences were shared between blood and synovial fluid. The slight underrepresentation of TRBV07 in patients was not corrected for multiple comparisons. In patients, CD8+ clonality rose with age (Spearman r ~ 0.52), which was not the case in healthy controls.

Flow cytometry confirmed the purity of CD4+ and CD8+ cells that had been isolated by positive magnetic bead selection on an AutoMACS. Initial screening for clonal expansions relied on flow cytometry with a TCR V beta antibody panel, after which sorted CD8+ fractions underwent TCRB deep sequencing for characterization. Ficoll-Paque PLUS density gradient separation was used to isolate peripheral blood mononuclear cells. DNA was extracted from CD4-enriched, CD8-enriched or PBMC samples with Nucleospin Tissue or Tissue XS kits and quantified with a Qubit 2.0 fluorometer. The germline V and J ends show losses of 0 bases and 4 bases respectively, and no gene match explains 7 bases of the junction. CDR1 SGHDT and CDR2 YYEEEE were looked up in the germline V gene. Its CDR3 holds 16 amino acids, cysteine through phenylalanine. CDR3 DNA is the only sequence kept; it has 48 bases, read in frame from the first base.

The rearrangement combines TRBV5-6 with TRBJ2-1, with 7 central nucleotides matching TRBD2. The clonotype was recovered from a woman in her 50s with rheumatoid arthritis. Sequencing used CD8+ T cells sorted from blood. CDR3 sequence: CASSLEGLADYNEQFF. The nucleotide sequence is given as TGTGCCAGCAGCTTGGAGGGGCTAGCGGATTACAATGAGCAGTTCTTC.